Listed here are 19 T cell receptor beta chains from one sample, sequenced in a study of T-cell reconstitution after alpha-beta-depleted transplantation in children. No antigen has been identified for these receptors. Study results and caveats: Diversity and T-cell counts at one year after transplant derived mostly from new T cells.

Unique molecular identifiers were used in preparing the TCRbeta library. MiXCR, run by TCRdb on the PCR reads, gives a single entry per CDR3 protein. The sample has approximately 300,000 distinct CDR3 sequences; 7.5% to 9% are singletons. The source was peripheral blood, collected 360 days after TCRalphabeta/CD19-depleted stem cell transplant. These receptors originate from a female patient between 2 and 10 years old who had a stem cell transplant for Fanconi anemia, so the T cells may come from the graft donor.

Here the CDR3 reads CASSLVVAGGPERPNEQFF. The DNA for the CDR3 is TGTGCCAGCAGCTTAGTGGTAGCGGGGGGGCCTGAGAGGCCCAATGAGCAGTTCTTC. The chain has TRBV11-2 and TRBJ2-1; 11 bases are a match to TRBD2. The CDR3 is 19 residues long. Germline-derived CDR1 and CDR2 are SGHAT and FQNNGV. V dropped 1 base and J dropped 6; count of bases not matched to a gene: 14. Supplemented by reference TRBV11-2 and TRBJ2-1, the full variable domain reads EAGVAQSPRYKIIEKRQSVAFWCNPISGHATLYWYQQILGQGPKLLIQFQNNGVVDDSQLPKDRFSAERLKGVDSTLKIQPAKLEDSAVYLCASSLVVAGGPERPNEQFFGPGTRLTVL.

This clonotype has ten or more counts. The chain combines TRBV28 with TRBJ1-5; D unclear. This CDR3 is 13 amino acids long. Germline loops: CDR1 MDHEN, CDR2 SYDVKM. The V end was cut by 7 bases, the J end by 2 bases, with 9 bases between. The CDR3 DNA reads as TGTGCCAGCACGACGGACCGCAATCAGCCCCAGCATTTT. The encoded protein is CASTTDRNQPQHF.

The V gene is TRBV7-2, the J gene TRBJ2-7; D may match TRBD1 or TRBD2 (6 bases each). Trimming left V 2 bases short and J 0 bases short, with 11 bases between. Germline loops: CDR1 SGHTA, CDR2 FQGNSA. The CDR3 has 15 residues. CDR3 residues: CASSLRRGASYEQYV. The CDR3 nucleotides are TGTGCCAGCAGCTTAAGGAGGGGGGCCTCCTACGAGCAGTACGTC.

J is TRBJ2-3 and V is TRBV6-2 or TRBV6-3, with 12 bases aligning to TRBD2. Germline CDR1 MNHEY, CDR2 SVGEGT. The J segment lost 3 bases and the V segment lost 2 bases, leaving 12 bases of the junction unmatched. The CDR3 covers 19 residues. CDR3 protein: CASSYPTSGGVMTTDTQYF. For the CDR3, the DNA is TGTGCCAGCAGTTACCCGACTAGCGGGGGAGTAATGACGACAGATACGCAGTATTTT.

This clonotype was seen only a few times. The J gene is TRBJ2-7, the V gene TRBV9; 9 bases fit TRBD2. The CDR3 loop spans 16 amino acids. CDR1 and CDR2 from the germline V gene are SGDLS and YYNGEE. V was pared by 4 bases and J by 6 bases, with 14 bases of the junction left unmatched. The CDR3 DNA is TGTGCCAGCAGCACCCGCGGGGGGGCCTCCGCTGGCGAGCAGTACTTC. Protein sequence: CASSTRGGASAGEQYF.

This clonotype was counted ten times or more. This chain joins TRBV11-2 and TRBJ2-3, with a possible D match to TRBD2 (6 bases). V was shortened by 5 bases and J by 2 bases, with 14 bases between the two germline ends. Germline CDR1 is SGHAT and CDR2 is FQNNGV. The CDR3 sequence is 15 residues long. The CDR3 spells CASSLAGLHTDTQYF. The CDR3 DNA follows: TGTGCCAGCAGCCTGGCCGGACTACACACAGATACGCAGTATTTT. The full variable domain, with the rest looked up from reference TRBV11-2 and TRBJ2-3, is EAGVAQSPRYKIIEKRQSVAFWCNPISGHATLYWYQQILGQGPKLLIQFQNNGVVDDSQLPKDRFSAERLKGVDSTLKIQPAKLEDSAVYLCASSLAGLHTDTQYFGPGTRLTVL.

This clonotype was picked up many times. The V call is TRBV7-2, the J call TRBJ2-1; D gene unclear. CDR3 length equals 15 residues. Per germline, CDR1 SGHTA and CDR2 FQGNSA. The V and J ends lost 2 bases and 0 bases respectively, with 8 bases between them. CDR3 in DNA: TGTGCCAGCAGCTTACAAACTGCCTCCTACAATGAGCAGTTCTTC. It codes for CASSLQTASYNEQFF.

This chain connects TRBV7-9 to TRBJ2-7; TRBD2 matches 9 bases. The germline V gene encodes CDR1 SEHNR and CDR2 FQNEAQ (reference sequence). This CDR3 has 15 residues. After removal of 4 bases from V and 3 bases from J, the junction contained 7 bases not matched to a gene. CDR3 bases: TGTGCCAGCAGCTCCCAGGGACTAGCTAGCTACGAGCAGTACTTC. This encodes CASSSQGLASYEQYF.

The V call is TRBV6-5, the J call TRBJ2-1; D unresolved. Per the germline V gene, CDR1 is MNHEY and CDR2 is SVGAGI. The V end lost 2 bases, the J end lost 6 bases, and 11 bases lay between the germline ends. This CDR3 is built from 14 residues. CDR3 in DNA: TGTGCCAGCAGTTACAGTGGCAGCCTCAATGAGCAGTTCTTC. It specifies CASSYSGSLNEQFF.

This clonotype was seen at least ten times. The CDR3 reads CATSDPGQESHGYTF. As DNA, the CDR3 is TGTGCCACCAGTGATCCGGGACAGGAATCCCATGGCTACACCTTC. This rearrangement joins TRBV24-1 to TRBJ1-2; 8 bases are a match to TRBD1. The CDR3 loop spans 15 amino acids. Looked up from germline, CDR1 is KGHDR and CDR2 is SFDVKD. The ends lost 3 bases at V and 6 bases at J; junction bases unmatched: 8.

This chain links TRBV7-2 with TRBJ1-6, with D possibly being TRBD1 (5 bases). CDR1 and CDR2 (germline): SGHTA, FQGNSA. CDR3 length: 13 residues. Trimming removed 5 bases at V and 14 bases at J, with 16 bases between. In DNA, the CDR3 is TGTGCCAGCAGCCTATACGAGGACATTTCCCTCCACTTT. This codes for CASSLYEDISLHF.

This clonotype has ten or more counts. The chain employs TRBV6-5 and TRBJ2-7, with TRBD2 identical over 13 bases. The V and J ends lost 6 bases and 8 bases, in that order; junction bases with no gene match: 10. The CDR3 runs to 15 residues. From germline, CDR1 is MNHEY and CDR2 SVGAGI. CDR3 bases: TGTGCCAGCAGCCTAACCGGGACTAGCGGGGTCCAGCAGTACTTC. Protein: CASSLTGTSGVQQYF.

This clonotype was counted only a few times. The genes are TRBV24-1 and TRBJ1-2, with D possibly matching TRBD1 (6 bases). V was cut by 1 base and J by 3 bases, with 17 bases left in between. This CDR3 spans 17 amino acids. Germline CDR1 is KGHDR and CDR2 is SFDVKD. CDR3 sequence: CATSDFSPEQGDYGYTF. Here the CDR3 DNA reads TGTGCCACCAGTGATTTCAGCCCGGAACAGGGCGACTATGGCTACACCTTC.

At least ten counts were recorded for this clonotype. V gene TRBV28 combines with J gene TRBJ2-2; 8 bases fit TRBD1. Losses at the gene ends were 2 bases for V and 1 base for J; bases not matched to a gene: 0. The CDR3 has 15 amino acids. The germline V gene has CDR1 MDHEN and CDR2 SYDVKM. The CDR3 sequence: CASSLDRGNTGELFF. The DNA of the CDR3 is TGTGCCAGCAGTTTAGACAGGGGGAACACCGGGGAGCTGTTTTTT. Filled out from reference TRBV28 and TRBJ2-2, the complete variable domain reads DVKVTQSSRYLVKRTGEKVFLECVQDMDHENMFWYRQDPGLGLRLIYFSYDVKMKEKGDIPEGYSVSREKKERFSLILESASTNQTSMYLCASSLDRGNTGELFFGEGSRLTVL.

This clonotype was seen many times. The chain is built from TRBV29-1 and TRBJ2-1, with 7 bases aligning to TRBD2. V was clipped by 5 bases and J by 4 bases; unmatched bases: 5. The CDR3 is made up of 13 amino acids. Germline CDR1 reads SQVTM; CDR2 reads ANQGSEA. The CDR3 region has the DNA TGCAGCGTTTTGGGCGGGGGATACAATGAGCAGTTCTTC. As protein: CSVLGGGYNEQFF.

This clonotype showed up many times. The chain employs TRBV20-1 and TRBJ2-5; unclear D gene. This CDR3 has 11 amino acids. The V gene's germline CDR1 is DFQATT and CDR2 SNEGSKA (reference sequence). Trimming took off 6 bases at V and 0 bases at J, with 5 bases between the two ends. The CDR3 bases are TGCAGTGCGGCCCACCAAGAGACCCAGTACTTC. Encoded protein: CSAAHQETQYF.

This clonotype occurred many times. V and J are TRBV7-8 and TRBJ2-3; D not certain. The V end was cut by 4 bases, the J end by 2 bases, with 10 bases between. The CDR3 has 14 amino acids. The V gene's germline CDR1 is SGHVS and CDR2 FQNEAQ. For the CDR3, the DNA is TGTGCCAGCAGCTACACAAGGGACACAGATACGCAGTATTTT. It is translated as CASSYTRDTDTQYF.

The table lists this clonotype with many counts. J is TRBJ2-5 and V is TRBV7-2; D call uncertain. V shed 3 bases and J shed 1 base, with 6 bases lying between them. The CDR3 consists of 13 residues. Looked up from germline, CDR1 is SGHTA and CDR2 is FQGNSA. The CDR3 nucleotides are TGTGCCAGCAGCTTGACTCGCCAAGAGACCCAGTACTTC. As protein: CASSLTRQETQYF.

This clonotype was observed a few times. The V gene is TRBV10-3, the J gene TRBJ1-1; D is undetermined. From germline, CDR1 is ENHRY and CDR2 SYGVKD. Trimming cost V 2 bases and J 3 bases, with 7 bases left between them. The CDR3 extends over 13 amino acids. CDR3 in DNA: TGTGCCATCAGTGAGGGGCCCTACACTGAAGCTTTCTTT. Translated: CAISEGPYTEAFF.